These 26 T cell receptor beta chains originate from one sample sequenced in a study of cytomegalovirus exposure and HLA in healthy donors. Primers included in the PCR were 60 Vbeta and 13 Jbeta primers. The table came from immunoSEQ multiplex PCR; TCRdb's copy has only in-frame clones and leaves some out. The profile covers approximately 200,000 clones, with roughly 80% appearing a single time and approximately 1.4% taken by the ten largest. The specimen sequenced was PBMCs. The receptors come from a girl aged 10 to 17 in good health and CMV-seronegative.

This clone has only a few counts. This chain joins TRBV5-8 and TRBJ1-5; 8 nucleotides agree with TRBD1. In germline, CDR1 is SGHTS, CDR2 YDEGEE. The CDR3 is 15 amino acids. The V segment lost 3 bases and the J segment 8 bases; nucleotides outside the gene matches: 10. CDR3 sequence: CASSSGTGEVEPQHF. The CDR3 nucleotides are TGTGCCAGCAGCTCCGGGACAGGCGAAGTTGAGCCCCAGCATTTT.

This clone was counted once. This chain connects TRBV18 to TRBJ2-3; TRBD2 matches 7 bases. Per the germline V gene, CDR1 is KGHSH and CDR2 is LQKENI. V lost 1 base, J lost 0 bases, and 4 bases stayed unmatched. CDR3 length: 16 amino acids. CDR3 bases: TGTGCCAGCTCACCACTGCGGGAGACGAGCACAGATACGCAGTATTTT. Translating it yields CASSPLRETSTDTQYF.

This clone was observed once. The rearrangement uses TRBV6-5 and TRBJ2-1; 11 nucleotides agree with TRBD2. This CDR3 has 13 residues. Germline loops: CDR1 MNHEY, CDR2 SVGAGI. With 4 bases clipped from V and 7 bases from J, the junction kept 0 bases outside the gene matches. The CDR3: CASSLAGGNEQFF. CDR3 in DNA: TGTGCCAGCAGTTTAGCGGGAGGGAATGAGCAGTTCTTC.

In the case of this clone: The sample has other DNA sequences that encode this CDR3 too. V and J are TRBV5-1 and TRBJ1-2; the D is unclear. CDR1 is SGHRS, CDR2 YFSETQ, per germline. The germline V and J ends were trimmed by 0 bases and 2 bases, with 5 bases remaining between them. The CDR3 contains 13 residues. CDR3 bases: TGCGCCAGCAGCTTGGGCCAGAACTATGGCTACACCTTC. Protein: CASSLGQNYGYTF.

The chain couples TRBV9 to TRBJ1-5; 7 positions match TRBD1. V trimming: 0 bases; J trimming: 9 bases; junction bases outside the gene matches: 3. This CDR3 spans 13 amino acids. Germline V gives CDR1 SGDLS, CDR2 YYNGEE. The CDR3 spells CASSVEGAGPQHF. The CDR3 bases are TGTGCCAGCAGCGTAGAGGGGGCAGGGCCCCAGCATTTT.

This clone showed up just a few times. The chain recombines TRBV5-6 with TRBJ2-1; 9 bases align to TRBD2. Per germline, CDR1 SGHDT and CDR2 YYEEEE. CDR3 size: 15 residues. V trimming: 2 bases; J trimming: 4 bases; junction bases outside the gene matches: 4. In DNA, the CDR3 is TGTGCCAGCAGCTTTAGCGGGGGCCCTTACAATGAGCAGTTCTTC. Translated, it gives CASSFSGGPYNEQFF.

The rearrangement joins TRBV29-1 to TRBJ1-4, with a weak D call TRBD1 (5 bases). Looked up from germline, CDR1 is SQVTM and CDR2 is ANQGSEA. The CDR3 runs to 15 residues. V dropped 5 bases and J dropped 0 bases, with 13 bases sitting between them. The CDR3 protein is CSVTGASPTNEKLFF. CDR3 nucleotides: TGCAGCGTTACTGGGGCCTCGCCAACTAATGAAAAACTGTTTTTT.

This clone was observed a few times. The chain combines TRBV7-8 with TRBJ1-6; D may be TRBD1 (6 bases). V was pared by 5 bases and J by 1 base, with 15 bases between. CDR3 length: 17 amino acids. CDR1 and CDR2 (germline): SGHVS, FQNEAQ. The CDR3 spells CASSPRTVSSYNSPLHF. CDR3 in DNA: TGTGCCAGCAGCCCAAGGACAGTTTCGTCCTATAATTCACCCCTCCACTTT. The complete variable domain, with remaining parts taken from reference TRBV7-8 and TRBJ1-6, reads GAGVSQSPRYKVAKRGQDVALRCDPISGHVSLFWYQQALGQGPEFLTYFQNEAQLDKSGLPSDRFFAERPEGSVSTLKIQRTQQEDSAVYLCASSPRTVSSYNSPLHFGNGTRLTVT.

The CDR3 DNA is TGTGCCAGCAGCTCCCCCGGACTAGGACTGGCACACGAGCAGTACTTC. Its translation is CASSSPGLGLAHEQYF. The J gene is TRBJ2-5, the V gene TRBV7-9; 7 bases line up with TRBD2. The J call is doubtful: the DNA matches TRBJ2-7 better. Germline CDR1 and CDR2: SEHNR and FQNEAQ (reference sequence). CDR3 length equals 16 residues.

The chain combines TRBV19 with TRBJ2-7; 8 nucleotides line up with TRBD2. The CDR3 loop spans 14 amino acids. Germline trimming cut 0 bases from V and 4 bases from J; bases unmatched to any gene: 2. Germline CDR1 and CDR2: LNHDA and SQIVND (reference sequence). CDR3 in amino acids: CASSIDTSGYEQYF. CDR3 in DNA: TGTGCCAGTAGTATAGACACTAGCGGTTACGAGCAGTACTTC.

This clone was detected only a few times. This rearrangement joins TRBV7-9 to TRBJ2-1, with TRBD1 as a possible D gene (5 bases). Germline-derived CDR1 and CDR2 are SEHNR and FQNEAQ (reference sequence). Trimming pared 4 bases from V and 3 bases from J, leaving 10 bases between. The CDR3 contains 14 residues. The DNA for the CDR3 is TGTGCCAGCAGCTCCTTTGACAGCTACAATGAGCAGTTCTTC. Encoded protein: CASSSFDSYNEQFF.

This chain connects TRBV5-1 to TRBJ2-3, with TRBD2 matching over 9 bases. Germline values: CDR1 SGHRS, CDR2 YFSETQ. This CDR3 is 17 amino acids long. V trimming: 4 bases; J trimming: 1 base; junction bases outside the gene matches: 10. The CDR3 here is CASSPSLLAGGTDTQYF. The CDR3 nucleotides are TGCGCCAGCAGCCCATCCCTATTAGCGGGGGGCACAGATACGCAGTATTTT.

The chain uses TRBV4-2 and TRBJ2-7; D is ambiguous. The CDR3 spans 13 residues. CDR1 and CDR2 from the germline V gene are LGHNA and YNFKEQ. The germline V and J ends were trimmed by 0 bases and 2 bases, with 5 bases remaining between them. The CDR3 protein is CASSQDLAYEQYF. The CDR3 DNA sequence: TGTGCCAGCAGCCAAGATCTAGCCTACGAGCAGTACTTC.

V and J are TRBV29-1 and TRBJ2-3, with a weak D call TRBD2 (6 bases). The germline V gene encodes CDR1 SQVTM and CDR2 ANQGSEA. There are 15 residues in the CDR3. Trimming took off 1 base at V and 0 bases at J, with 11 bases between the two ends. As DNA, the CDR3 is TGCAGCGTTGAAGGCTTCGGAGGGAGCACAGATACGCAGTATTTT. Translation: CSVEGFGGSTDTQYF.

V usage is TRBV18 and J usage is TRBJ1-1; a possible D gene is TRBD1 (5 bases). Germline-derived CDR1 and CDR2 are KGHSH and LQKENI. The CDR3 contains 12 residues. Trimming shortened V by 6 bases and J by 8 bases, and 13 bases separated the two germline ends. CDR3 nucleotides: TGTGCCAGCTCTACAGGAGCGGGAGAAGCTTTCTTT. This codes for CASSTGAGEAFF.

This clone was recorded once. The chain joins TRBV5-1 to TRBJ1-6; D possibly corresponds to TRBD1 (5 bases). V was pared by 2 bases and J by 9 bases, with 18 bases between. CDR3 length equals 16 residues. CDR1 SGHRS and CDR2 YFSETQ come from the germline V gene. In DNA, the CDR3 is TGCGCCAGCAGCTTTATTTCGACGGACGGGGGTTCACCCCTCCACTTT. It translates to CASSFISTDGGSPLHF.

V usage is TRBV9 and J usage is TRBJ2-7; weak D call: TRBD2 (5 bases). The CDR3 extends over 15 amino acids. CDR1 is SGDLS and CDR2 is YYNGEE in the germline V gene. The V gene lost 0 bases and the J gene lost 3 bases, with 13 bases spanning the gap. The CDR3 bases are TGTGCCAGCAGCGTAGGTGGTGAGGGTTTCTACGAGCAGTACTTC. Translation gives CASSVGGEGFYEQYF.

V and J are TRBV5-4 and TRBJ1-1; TRBD1 matches at 7 bases. The CDR3 runs 13 residues. The germline CDR1 and CDR2 sequences are SGHNT and YYREEE (reference sequence). J lost 0 bases, V lost 9 bases, and 5 bases had no gene match. This CDR3 reads CAINRGVNTEAFF. In DNA, the CDR3 is TGTGCCATTAACAGGGGAGTGAACACTGAAGCTTTCTTT.

This clone was counted only a few times. The CDR3 reads CSVIDGTGNEQYF. The DNA for the CDR3 is TGCAGCGTTATTGACGGGACAGGGAACGAGCAGTACTTC. This chain connects TRBV29-1 to TRBJ2-7, with 9 positions matching TRBD1. CDR1 is SQVTM, CDR2 ANQGSEA, per germline. CDR3 length: 13 residues. V lost 5 bases to trimming and J lost 5 bases; unmatched junction nucleotides: 7.

This clone was counted between two and nine times. V gene TRBV5-4 combines with J gene TRBJ1-1; D unresolved. V was shortened by 4 bases and J by 1 base, with 5 bases between the two germline ends. The CDR3 sequence is 12 residues long. Germline CDR1 is SGHNT and CDR2 is YYREEE (reference sequence). The CDR3 region is CASSPGNTEAFF. CDR3 bases: TGTGCCAGCAGCCCGGGGAACACTGAAGCTTTCTTT. Variable domain in full (rest from reference TRBV5-4 and TRBJ1-1): ETGVTQSPTHLIKTRGQQVTLRCSSQSGHNTVSWYQQALGQGPQFIFQYYREEENGRGNFPPRFSGLQFPNYSSELNVNALELDDSALYLCASSPGNTEAFFGQGTRLTVV.

This clone has a single count. This chain connects TRBV19 to TRBJ1-2; the D is unclear. Trimming left V 3 bases short and J 2 bases short, with 7 bases between. The germline CDR1 and CDR2 sequences are LNHDA and SQIVND (reference sequence). The CDR3 is 13 residues long. DNA for the CDR3: TGTGCCAGTAGTATCGAACAGAACTATGGCTACACCTTC. This translates into CASSIEQNYGYTF.

This sequence joins TRBV28 and TRBJ1-2; the D gene is possibly TRBD1 (5 bases). Germline-derived CDR1 and CDR2 are MDHEN and SYDVKM. Trimming removed 3 bases from V and 4 bases from J, with 18 bases in between. The CDR3 sequence is 16 residues long. Here the CDR3 DNA reads TGTGCCAGCAGTTTTCTGGGCAGGGAGGAATCCTATGGCTACACCTTC. This translates into CASSFLGREESYGYTF.

This clone was found a few times. This chain joins TRBV9 and TRBJ1-1, with D possibly being TRBD1 (5 bases). Germline CDR1 SGDLS, CDR2 YYNGEE. The V gene lost 5 bases and the J gene lost 5 bases, with 13 bases spanning the gap. The CDR3 extends over 13 amino acids. CDR3 region: CASSLGGETEAFF. In nucleotides, the CDR3 is TGTGCCAGCAGTCTGGGGGGAGAGACTGAAGCTTTCTTT.

The rearrangement joins TRBV6-5 to TRBJ2-3; TRBD2 is a possible D gene (6 bases). This CDR3 contains 13 residues. Germline V CDR1 and CDR2: MNHEY, SVGAGI. V lost 6 bases to trimming and J lost 0 bases, with 7 bases between them. The chain's CDR3 is CASREGSTDTQYF. The CDR3 DNA is TGTGCCAGCAGGGAGGGCAGCACAGATACGCAGTATTTT.

The rearrangement joins TRBV4-1 to TRBJ2-1, with 7 bases lining up with TRBD2. Germline assignment: CDR1 MGHRA and CDR2 YSYEKL. The CDR3 is 17 amino acids. Trimming at V came to 0 bases and at J to 3 bases, leaving 8 bases not matched to a gene. DNA for the CDR3: TGCGCCAGCAGCCAAGATCATGCGGGAGCGCGCTACAATGAGCAGTTCTTC. It is translated as CASSQDHAGARYNEQFF.

The chain employs TRBV4-1 and TRBJ2-7; 12 bases align to TRBD2. This CDR3 spans 14 amino acids. CDR1 and CDR2 (germline): MGHRA, YSYEKL. V lost 4 bases to trimming and J lost 5 bases; unmatched junction nucleotides: 3. CDR3 DNA: TGCGCCAGCAGCCGTGCTAGCGGGAGGGACGAGCAGTACTTC. Amino acid sequence: CASSRASGRDEQYF.